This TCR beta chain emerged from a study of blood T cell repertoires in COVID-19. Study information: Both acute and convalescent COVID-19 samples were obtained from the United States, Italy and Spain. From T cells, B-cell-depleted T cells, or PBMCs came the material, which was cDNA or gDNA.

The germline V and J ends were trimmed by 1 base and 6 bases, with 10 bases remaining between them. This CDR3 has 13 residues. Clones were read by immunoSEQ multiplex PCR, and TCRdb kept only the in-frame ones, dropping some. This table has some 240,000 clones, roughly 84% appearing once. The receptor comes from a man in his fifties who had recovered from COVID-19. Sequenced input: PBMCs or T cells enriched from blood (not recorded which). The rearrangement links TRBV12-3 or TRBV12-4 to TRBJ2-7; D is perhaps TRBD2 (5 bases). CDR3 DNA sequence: TGTGCCAGCAGTTTAGAGAGGGTTGGCGAGCAGTACTTC. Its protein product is CASSLERVGEQYF.